These 3 T cell receptor beta chains originate from one sample sequenced in a study of Graves' ophthalmopathy and Graves' hyperthyroidism. The authors amplified TCR beta CDR3 regions, and they did so from RNA transcripts for repertoire sequencing. First-round RT-PCR relied on HTBI primers, and a second-round multiplex PCR came next. TCRdb reanalysed the multiplex PCR reads using MiXCR and keeps one entry per CDR3 protein. The data contain approximately 640,000 distinct CDR3 sequences, roughly 39% of them singletons. Material for sequencing was peripheral blood. These receptor sequences come from an adult man with Graves' ophthalmopathy.

The chain has TRBV7-2 and TRBJ1-1; 7 nucleotides align to TRBD1. Germline V lookup: CDR1 SGHTA, CDR2 FQGNSA. The CDR3 has 13 amino acids. The ends lost 7 bases at V and 4 bases at J; junction bases unmatched: 6. The CDR3: CASNFQGVTEAFF. The CDR3 nucleotides are TGTGCCAGCAACTTCCAGGGGGTCACTGAAGCTTTCTTT.

Many counts were recorded for this clonotype. This chain connects TRBV25-1 to TRBJ1-4; D call uncertain. Germline assignment: CDR1 MGHDK and CDR2 SYGVNS. Trimming removed 8 bases at V and 5 bases at J, with 18 bases between. The CDR3 runs to 15 residues. The CDR3 nucleotides read TGTGCCAGCTCACCACCGTGGGATAAGAATGAAAAACTGTTTTTT. Residues: CASSPPWDKNEKLFF.

The gene calls are TRBV10-3 and TRBJ1-6; no reliable D call. The ends were cut back, 7 bases at V and 7 bases at J, with 17 bases in the middle. This CDR3 contains 15 residues. CDR1 and CDR2 (germline): ENHRY, SYGVKD. CDR3 sequence reads: CAITPLPGSNSPLHF. Written as DNA, the CDR3 is TGTGCCATCACCCCCTTACCCGGCAGCAATTCACCCCTCCACTTT.